These 10 T cell receptor beta chains were all obtained from the same sample, sequenced in a study of T cell repertoires and HLA-DP antigens. The antigens of these receptors remain unknown. Some clones are missing from TCRdb's copy, which holds only in-frame ones; the method was immunoSEQ multiplex PCR. The data contain around 110,000 clones, almost 95% of them seen just once; the ten biggest clones take up about 0.25%. The source material was CD4+ T cells from PBMCs. The receptors originated from a woman aged 18-35 years in good health and CMV-seronegative.

The rearrangement links TRBV10-2 to TRBJ1-4, with D tentatively TRBD1 (5 bases). V dropped 2 bases and J dropped 2 bases, with 15 bases sitting between them. The CDR3 runs 17 residues. CDR1 WSHSY and CDR2 SAAADI come from the germline V gene. The CDR3 sequence is CASSEGKTWGTNEKLFF. The CDR3, as DNA: TGCGCCAGCAGTGAGGGGAAGACCTGGGGGACTAATGAAAAACTGTTTTTT.

The rearrangement joins TRBV5-1 to TRBJ1-6; D might be TRBD1 (5 bases). Trimming took off 3 bases at V and 3 bases at J, with 16 bases between the two ends. The germline V gene encodes CDR1 SGHRS and CDR2 YFSETQ. This CDR3 contains 17 residues. The CDR3 DNA follows: TGCGCCAGCAGCTCGCCCGGCCCAGGGAACTATAATTCACCCCTCCACTTT. It is translated as CASSSPGPGNYNSPLHF.

The rearrangement uses TRBV4-3 and TRBJ1-2; 10 positions agree with TRBD1. Looked up from germline, CDR1 is LGHNA and CDR2 is YSLEER. CDR3 length equals 16 residues. With V trimmed by 5 bases and J by 5 bases, 11 bases remained unmatched. The CDR3 loop is CASSTQGQGIIYGYTF. In DNA form, the CDR3 reads TGCGCCAGCAGCACCCAGGGACAGGGGATTATTTATGGCTACACCTTC.

The V gene is TRBV6-1, the J gene TRBJ1-2; D unresolved. The V gene lost 8 bases and the J gene lost 7 bases, with 14 bases spanning the gap. Looked up from germline, CDR1 is MNHNS and CDR2 is SASEGT. The CDR3 has 12 residues. In nucleotides, the CDR3 is TGTGCCAGCGGCTATATCCGTTCTGGCTACACCTTC. Translating gives CASGYIRSGYTF.

The rearrangement joins TRBV5-1 to TRBJ1-1; D remains ambiguous. This CDR3 is 15 amino acids long. V was shortened by 0 bases and J by 3 bases, with 12 bases between the two germline ends. Per germline, CDR1 SGHRS and CDR2 YFSETQ. CDR3 nucleotide sequence: TGCGCCAGCAGCTTGGCCTGGGGTGGGGACACTGAAGCTTTCTTT. It yields the protein CASSLAWGGDTEAFF.

The chain recombines TRBV7-8 with TRBJ1-4, with D uncertain. The length of the CDR3 is 14 residues. The V and J ends lost 4 bases and 8 bases respectively, with 14 bases between them. The V gene's germline CDR1 is SGHVS and CDR2 FQNEAQ. Written as DNA, the CDR3 is TGTGCCAGCAGCTCCCCGAGGGCGATGGAAAAACTGTTTTTT. Amino acid sequence: CASSSPRAMEKLFF.

This chain joins TRBV7-2 and TRBJ2-3, with 8 bases fitting TRBD2. The ends lost 5 bases at V and 6 bases at J; junction bases unmatched: 7. The CDR3 consists of 14 residues. Germline lookup yields CDR1 SGHTA and CDR2 FQGNSA. The CDR3 DNA reads TGTGCCAGCAGCGAGAAGACTAGCGAGGATACGCAGTATTTT. Protein product: CASSEKTSEDTQYF. Looking up the rest from reference TRBV7-2 and TRBJ2-3 gives the full variable domain: GAGVSQSPSNKVTEKGKDVELRCDPISGHTALYWYRQSLGQGLEFLIYFQGNSAPDKSGLPSDRFSAERTGGSVSTLTIQRTQQEDSAVYLCASSEKTSEDTQYFGPGTRLTVL.

Of note for this clone: Other DNA sequences in the same sample also yield this CDR3. The V and J genes are TRBV7-2 and TRBJ1-2, with no clear D. The CDR3 is 11 amino acids. Trimming took 3 bases from V and 8 from J, leaving 7 bases between them. Germline-derived CDR1 and CDR2 are SGHTA and FQGNSA. The CDR3 protein is CASSFGGGYTF. DNA of the CDR3: TGTGCCAGCAGCTTCGGCGGAGGCTACACCTTC.

This chain links TRBV28 with TRBJ2-7, with 10 bases fitting TRBD2. The germline V gene encodes CDR1 MDHEN and CDR2 SYDVKM. The CDR3 length is 15 residues. Trimming took 8 bases from V and 2 from J; bases not matched to a gene: 9. CDR3 coding DNA: TGTGCCAGCCGATCTTGGACTAGCGGAACCTACGAGCAGTACTTC. As protein: CASRSWTSGTYEQYF.

Points on this clone: The junction and the germline gene differ at one end; a read error may be behind it. The rearrangement links TRBV7-7 to TRBJ1-1; 9 positions agree with TRBD1. This CDR3 has 15 residues. The germline V gene encodes CDR1 SSHAT and CDR2 FNYEAQ (reference sequence). Here the CDR3 DNA reads TGTGCTAGCAGCCCCCTATGGGACAGGGACACTGAAGCTTTCTTT. Translated: CASSPLWDRDTEAFF. The whole variable domain, filled in from reference TRBV7-7 and TRBJ1-1, reads GAGVSQSPRYKVTKRGQDVTLRCDPISSHATLYWYQQALGQGPEFLTYFNYEAQPDKSGLPSDRFSAERPEGSISTLTIQRTEQRDSAMYRCASSPLWDRDTEAFFGQGTRLTVV.